A single sample gave rise to the 19 T cell receptor beta chains below, sequenced in a study of CD8+CD57+ T cells in acquired aplastic anemia. CDR3 and TCR beta VDJ profiling relied on a genomic DNA template. TCRdb passed the reads through MiXCR, listing each CDR3 protein once. Of 200,000 to 250,000 distinct CDR3 sequences listed, approximately 35% are singletons. Sequencing input: sorted CD4+, CD8+, or CD8+CD57+ T cells (not recorded which) from PBMCs. These receptors came from a human donor in good health, serving as a control.

This clonotype was detected ten times or more. This chain connects TRBV7-2 to TRBJ2-1, with D uncertain. CDR1 SGHTA and CDR2 FQGNSA come from the germline V gene. CDR3 length: 11 amino acids. Trimming took 6 bases from V and 2 from J, leaving 2 bases between them. The CDR3 region is CASRTYNEQFF. The CDR3 DNA reads TGTGCCAGCAGAACCTACAATGAGCAGTTCTTC.

There are many counts of this clonotype. The rearrangement uses TRBV13 and TRBJ1-2; TRBD1 matches 9 bases. Germline V gene data show CDR1 as PRHDT and CDR2 as FYEKMQ (reference sequence). The CDR3 consists of 15 residues. The J segment lost 5 bases and the V segment lost 5 bases, leaving 9 bases of the junction unmatched. CDR3 nucleotide sequence: TGTGCCAGCAGCGGACGGGACAGGGACCCTTATGGCTACACCTTC. It translates to CASSGRDRDPYGYTF.

Concerning this clonotype: It may be a read error: a sequence one base away is much more abundant. The chain recombines TRBV7-8 with TRBJ1-2, with D maybe TRBD1 (6 bases). This CDR3 spans 14 amino acids. Germline V gene data show CDR1 as SGHVS and CDR2 as FQNEAQ. The CDR3 reads CASSNYQGNYGCTF. DNA of the CDR3: TGTGCCAGCAGTAATTACCAGGGGAACTATGGCTGCACCTTC.

The chain joins TRBV10-3 to TRBJ2-6; maybe TRBD2 (6 bases). V was pared by 4 bases and J by 4 bases, with 14 bases between. This CDR3 region has 16 residues. Per germline, CDR1 ENHRY and CDR2 SYGVKD. The CDR3 spells CAISVGGRTGANVLTF. The CDR3 nucleotides are TGTGCCATCAGTGTCGGGGGACGGACCGGGGCCAACGTCCTGACTTTC.

V and J are TRBV7-8 and TRBJ1-1; D is undetermined. Trimming took off 7 bases at V and 1 base at J, with 10 bases between the two ends. The CDR3 sequence is 13 residues long. The germline gives CDR1 SGHVS, CDR2 FQNEAQ. The CDR3 DNA sequence: TGTGCCAGCACCACCTATAAGAACACTGAAGCTTTCTTT. Amino acid sequence: CASTTYKNTEAFF.

For this clonotype: An end of the junction does not agree with germline; a read error may underlie this. The chain joins TRBV24-1 to TRBJ2-3, with D possibly matching TRBD2 (5 bases). CDR1 KGHDR and CDR2 SFDVKD come from the germline V gene. CDR3 length equals 15 residues. DNA of the CDR3: TGTGCCAGCAGTCAGCGGTCAATGGGTACAGATACGCAGTATTTT. Residues: CASSQRSMGTDTQYF.

In regard to this clonotype: The junction departs from germline at one end; a sequencing error may be responsible. The chain combines TRBV12-3 or TRBV12-4 with TRBJ2-5; D is ambiguous. The CDR3 is made up of 14 amino acids. CDR3 nucleotides: TGTGCCAGCAGTTTTAGGAGCAGGAAAGAGGCCCAGTACTTC. Its translation: CASSFRSRKEAQYF.

This clonotype was picked up a small number of times. The genes are TRBV6-2 or TRBV6-3 and TRBJ2-7; no reliable D call. Per germline, CDR1 MNHEY and CDR2 SVGEGT. This CDR3 contains 12 residues. V dropped 6 bases and J dropped 2 bases, with 8 bases sitting between them. The CDR3 spells CASRDPTYEQYF. In DNA, the CDR3 is TGTGCCAGCAGAGACCCAACCTACGAGCAGTACTTC.

A few counts support this clonotype. This chain joins TRBV6-2 or TRBV6-3 and TRBJ1-2; perhaps TRBD1 as D (6 bases). Germline V CDR1 and CDR2: MNHEY, SVGEGT. CDR3 length: 16 amino acids. Between the trimmed V and J ends, which lost 4 bases and 3 bases, there was a span of 18 bases. Here the CDR3 DNA reads TGTGCCAGCAGTTGGAGACAGGACCCACGGGACTATGGCTACACCTTC. As protein: CASSWRQDPRDYGYTF.

Ten or more counts support this clonotype. This chain joins TRBV7-9 and TRBJ1-5; D call uncertain. CDR3 size: 13 residues. V was clipped by 1 base and J by 4 bases, with 5 bases between them. Germline CDR1 SEHNR, CDR2 FQNEAQ (reference sequence). This CDR3 is CASSLGRNQPQHF. The DNA of the CDR3 is TGTGCCAGCAGCTTAGGGAGGAATCAGCCCCAGCATTTT.

In this sample, this clonotype turned up once. Written as DNA, the CDR3 is TGTGCCAGCAGTGAAGCAGAAGAAGTCGGGGAGCTGTTTTTT. Its translation: CASSEAEEVGELFF. The chain combines TRBV2 with TRBJ2-2; D not certain. This CDR3 has 14 amino acids. CDR1 is SNHLY and CDR2 is FYNNEI in the germline V gene. Trimming took off 0 bases at V and 7 bases at J, with 9 bases between the two ends.

For this clonotype: Given a much more abundant clone one base away, this may be a read error. The chain carries TRBV5-1 and TRBJ1-2; D gene ambiguous. Germline values: CDR1 SGHRS, CDR2 YFSETQ. V dropped 1 base and J dropped 2 bases, with 9 bases sitting between them. The CDR3 has 14 residues. CDR3 in amino acids: CASSLNGENYGYTF. The CDR3 bases are TGCGCCAGCAGCTTGAACGGAGAAAACTATGGCTACACCTTC.

This clonotype was found once. A much bigger clone sits one base away, suggesting this may be a read error. The chain couples TRBV20-1 to TRBJ1-2; 8 bases map to TRBD1. Germline V gene lookup returns CDR1 DFQATT and CDR2 SNEGSKA (reference sequence). The CDR3 totals 14 residues. The CDR3 sequence: CRTPSGTGYYGYTF. The CDR3 region has the DNA TGCCGTACTCCTTCCGGGACAGGATACTATGGCTACACCTTC.

Turning to this clonotype: This may come from a read error, since a much larger clone is one base off. V and J are TRBV7-3 and TRBJ1-2; no definite D call. The CDR3 loop spans 13 amino acids. Germline lookup yields CDR1 SGHTA and CDR2 FQGTGA. The CDR3 DNA reads TGTGCCAGCAGCCTGTTGGGGTTTGGTGGCTACGCCTTC. Its protein is CASSLLGFGGYAF.

This clonotype was seen repeatedly, ten times or more. The V call is TRBV7-9, the J call TRBJ1-3; D not certain. Germline CDR1 and CDR2: SEHNR and FQNEAQ (reference sequence). The CDR3 has 15 amino acids. Trimming left V 4 bases short and J 0 bases short, with 10 bases between. DNA of the CDR3: TGTGCCAGCAGCTCTAGGCTCCTCTCTGGAAACACCATATATTTT. This gives the protein CASSSRLLSGNTIYF.

This clonotype appeared many times. V gene TRBV20-1 combines with J gene TRBJ2-3; the D gene could be TRBD1 or TRBD2 (5 bases each). V was pared by 5 bases and J by 2 bases, with 14 bases between. The CDR3 has 14 residues. CDR1 and CDR2 from the germline V gene are DFQATT and SNEGSKA (reference sequence). CDR3 sequence reads: CSAPRGLNTDTQYF. The CDR3 DNA sequence: TGCAGTGCTCCCCGGGGCCTAAACACAGATACGCAGTATTTT.

The genes are TRBV29-1 and TRBJ2-7; D perhaps matches TRBD2 (5 bases). V was pared by 7 bases and J by 2 bases, with 21 bases between. The CDR3 has 15 residues. CDR1 is SQVTM and CDR2 is ANQGSEA in the germline V gene. The CDR3, as DNA: TGCAGCGCCATTATTGATTGGGCCGGGGCCTACGAGCAGTACTTC. This sequence encodes CSAIIDWAGAYEQYF.

This clonotype was counted a few times. The rearrangement joins TRBV2 to TRBJ2-3; TRBD1 agrees at 11 bases. Germline V CDR1 and CDR2: SNHLY, FYNNEI. This CDR3 spans 13 amino acids. The V and J ends lost 6 bases and 6 bases, in that order; junction bases with no gene match: 2. For the CDR3, the DNA is TGTGCCAGCAGCGGGACAGGGGGGGATACGCAGTATTTT. As protein: CASSGTGGDTQYF.

The rearrangement uses TRBV25-1 and TRBJ2-7; D is perhaps TRBD1 or TRBD2 (5 bases each). This CDR3 contains 14 residues. The V end was cut by 5 bases, the J end by 2 bases, with 13 bases between. CDR1 is MGHDK and CDR2 is SYGVNS in the germline V gene. CDR3 in amino acids: CASSLLGDTYEQYF. In nucleotides, the CDR3 is TGTGCCAGCAGTTTATTGGGGGATACCTACGAGCAGTACTTC.